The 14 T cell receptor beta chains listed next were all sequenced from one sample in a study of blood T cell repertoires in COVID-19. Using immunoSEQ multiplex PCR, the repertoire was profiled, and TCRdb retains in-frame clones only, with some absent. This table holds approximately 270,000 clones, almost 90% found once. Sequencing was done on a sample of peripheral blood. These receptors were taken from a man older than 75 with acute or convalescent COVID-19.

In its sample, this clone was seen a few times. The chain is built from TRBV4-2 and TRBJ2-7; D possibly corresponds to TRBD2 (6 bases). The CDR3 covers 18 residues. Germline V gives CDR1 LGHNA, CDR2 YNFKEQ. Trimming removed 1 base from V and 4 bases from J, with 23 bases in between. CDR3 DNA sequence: TGTGCCAGCAGCCAAGTGGAGGGCGTCGGACGGACAACGTACGAGCAGTACTTC. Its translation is CASSQVEGVGRTTYEQYF.

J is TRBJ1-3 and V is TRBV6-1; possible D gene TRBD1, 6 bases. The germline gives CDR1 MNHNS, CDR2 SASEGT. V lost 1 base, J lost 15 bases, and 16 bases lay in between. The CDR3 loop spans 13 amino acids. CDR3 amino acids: CASSEDSRTDAYF. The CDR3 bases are TGTGCCAGCAGTGAAGACTCCCGGACAGACGCATATTTT.

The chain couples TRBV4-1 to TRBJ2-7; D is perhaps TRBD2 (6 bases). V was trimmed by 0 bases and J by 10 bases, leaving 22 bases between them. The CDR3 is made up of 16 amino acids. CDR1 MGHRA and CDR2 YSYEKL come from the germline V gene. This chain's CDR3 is CASSQELAERRFEQYF. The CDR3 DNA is TGCGCCAGCAGCCAAGAATTAGCGGAGCGGCGCTTCGAACAGTACTTC.

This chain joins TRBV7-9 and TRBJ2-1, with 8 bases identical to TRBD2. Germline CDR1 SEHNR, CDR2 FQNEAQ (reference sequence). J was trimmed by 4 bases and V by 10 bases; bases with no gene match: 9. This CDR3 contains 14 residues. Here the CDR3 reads CAIETGGAYNEQFF. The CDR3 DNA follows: TGTGCCATCGAAACCGGGGGGGCATACAATGAGCAGTTCTTC.

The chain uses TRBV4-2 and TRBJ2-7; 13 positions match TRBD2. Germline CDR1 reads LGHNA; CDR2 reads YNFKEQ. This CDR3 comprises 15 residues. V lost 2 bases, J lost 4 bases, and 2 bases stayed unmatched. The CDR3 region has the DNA TGTGCCAGCAGCCAACCGACTAGCGGGGGGTACGAGCAGTACTTC. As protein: CASSQPTSGGYEQYF.

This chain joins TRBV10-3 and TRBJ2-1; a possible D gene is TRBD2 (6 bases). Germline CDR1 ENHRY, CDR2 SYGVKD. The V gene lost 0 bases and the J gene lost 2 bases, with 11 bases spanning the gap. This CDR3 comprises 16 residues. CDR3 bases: TGTGCCATCAGTGAGTCAGGAGGGCTGACCTACAATGAGCAGTTCTTC. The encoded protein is CAISESGGLTYNEQFF.

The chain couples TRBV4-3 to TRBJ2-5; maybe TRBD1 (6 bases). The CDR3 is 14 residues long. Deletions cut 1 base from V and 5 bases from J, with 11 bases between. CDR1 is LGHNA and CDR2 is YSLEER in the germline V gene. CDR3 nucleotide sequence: TGCGCCAGCAGCCAAGTGGGGGCAGGGGAGACCCAGTACTTC. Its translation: CASSQVGAGETQYF.

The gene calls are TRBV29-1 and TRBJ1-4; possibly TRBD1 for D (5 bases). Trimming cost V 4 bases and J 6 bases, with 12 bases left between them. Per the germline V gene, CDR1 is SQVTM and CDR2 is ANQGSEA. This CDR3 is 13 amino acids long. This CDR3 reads CSVVGTEDEKLFF. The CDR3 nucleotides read TGCAGCGTTGTTGGGACTGAAGATGAAAAACTGTTTTTT.

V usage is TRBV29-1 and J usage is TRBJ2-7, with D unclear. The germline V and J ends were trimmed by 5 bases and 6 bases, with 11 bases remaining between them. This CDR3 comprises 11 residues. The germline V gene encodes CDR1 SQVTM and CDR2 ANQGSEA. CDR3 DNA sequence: TGCAGCGTTACTTCGACGGGCGAGCAGTACTTC. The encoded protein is CSVTSTGEQYF.

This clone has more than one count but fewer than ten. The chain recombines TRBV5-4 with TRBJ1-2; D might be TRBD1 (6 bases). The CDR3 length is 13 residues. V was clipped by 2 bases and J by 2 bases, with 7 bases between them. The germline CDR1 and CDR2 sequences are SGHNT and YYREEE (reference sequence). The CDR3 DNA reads TGTGCCAGCAGCTTTCAGGGGAACTATGGCTACACCTTC. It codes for CASSFQGNYGYTF.

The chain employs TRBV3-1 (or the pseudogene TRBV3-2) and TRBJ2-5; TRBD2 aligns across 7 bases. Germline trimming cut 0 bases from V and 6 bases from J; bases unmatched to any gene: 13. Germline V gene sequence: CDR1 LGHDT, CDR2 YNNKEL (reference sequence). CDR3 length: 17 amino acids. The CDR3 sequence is CASSQDSTSVYRKTQYF. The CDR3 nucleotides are TGTGCCAGCAGCCAAGATAGCACTAGCGTTTACAGAAAGACCCAGTACTTC.

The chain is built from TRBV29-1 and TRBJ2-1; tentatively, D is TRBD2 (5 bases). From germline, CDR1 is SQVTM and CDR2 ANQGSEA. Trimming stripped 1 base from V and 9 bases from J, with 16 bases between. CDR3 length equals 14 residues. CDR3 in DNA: TGCAGCGTTGAAGTTCAGTTTGCAGGAGGTGAGCAGTTCTTC. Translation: CSVEVQFAGGEQFF.

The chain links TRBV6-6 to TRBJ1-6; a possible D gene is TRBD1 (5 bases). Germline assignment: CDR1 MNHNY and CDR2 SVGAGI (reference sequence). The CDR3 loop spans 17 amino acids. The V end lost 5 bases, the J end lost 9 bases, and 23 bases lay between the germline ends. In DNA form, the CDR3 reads TGTGCCAGCAGTCGCACCCTAGGGACGGGAGGTGGTTCACCCCTCCACTTT. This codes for CASSRTLGTGGGSPLHF.

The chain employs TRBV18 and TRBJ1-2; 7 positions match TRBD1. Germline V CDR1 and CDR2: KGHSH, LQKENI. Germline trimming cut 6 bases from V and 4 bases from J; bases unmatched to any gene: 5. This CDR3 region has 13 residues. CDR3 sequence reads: CASSPRDSYGYTF. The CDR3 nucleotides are TGTGCCAGCTCCCCGAGGGACAGCTATGGCTACACCTTC.